Following are 17 T cell receptor beta chains from one sample sequenced in a study of shared clonotypes between healthy human individuals. TCRdb's copy holds only in-frame clones and misses some; the assay was immunoSEQ multiplex PCR. The data contain over 95,000 clones, about 70% of them singletons. Sequencing used memory CD8+ T cells sorted from blood. Subset of the sample: CD45RO+ cells pooled with CCR7-negative TemRA cells. The receptors were gathered from a woman aged 25 to 39 in good health.

V and J are TRBV28 and TRBJ2-7, with no clear D. This CDR3 is built from 14 residues. The germline V gene has CDR1 MDHEN and CDR2 SYDVKM. Trimming pared 0 bases from V and 3 bases from J, leaving 9 bases between. CDR3 nucleotide sequence: TGTGCCAGCAGTTTATGGGTCCCGGTCTACGAGCAGTACTTC. Its translation is CASSLWVPVYEQYF.

The chain links TRBV28 to TRBJ2-7, with a weak D call TRBD2 (5 bases). This CDR3 is 14 amino acids long. Germline lookup yields CDR1 MDHEN and CDR2 SYDVKM. V was shortened by 4 bases and J by 6 bases, with 16 bases between the two germline ends. CDR3 sequence: CASSSDVALREQYF. The CDR3 coding sequence is TGTGCCAGCAGTTCCGACGTAGCGTTGCGCGAGCAGTACTTC.

This clone was counted a single time. The chain uses TRBV6-6 and TRBJ2-1; the D gene is possibly TRBD2 (5 bases). The germline V and J ends were trimmed by 5 bases and 2 bases, with 16 bases remaining between them. From germline, CDR1 is MNHNY and CDR2 SVGAGI (reference sequence). This CDR3 region has 16 residues. DNA for the CDR3: TGTGCCAGCAGTCTCCGGACTGGGCGAACCTACAATGAGCAGTTCTTC. Its protein product is CASSLRTGRTYNEQFF.

Ten or more counts support this clone. The V and J genes are TRBV6-4 and TRBJ1-1; D is undetermined. This CDR3 comprises 13 residues. CDR1 is MRHNA and CDR2 is SNTAGT in the germline V gene. V was cut by 0 bases and J by 7 bases, with 9 bases left in between. Here the CDR3 reads CASSDSERGEAFF. In DNA form, the CDR3 reads TGTGCCAGCAGTGACTCGGAGCGGGGTGAAGCTTTCTTT.

The table lists this clone with many counts. In DNA, the CDR3 is TGTGCCAGCAGTGAAGGGATAGCGGGAGGGAGTAATGAGCAGTTCTTC. Encoded protein: CASSEGIAGGSNEQFF. The gene calls are TRBV25-1 and TRBJ2-1, with 11 bases lining up with TRBD2. The CDR3 has 16 residues. Looked up from germline, CDR1 is MGHDK and CDR2 is SYGVNS. V lost 2 bases to trimming and J lost 7 bases; unmatched junction nucleotides: 7.

The J gene is TRBJ2-5, the V gene TRBV9, with D maybe TRBD2 (6 bases). This CDR3 is 13 amino acids long. Germline V gives CDR1 SGDLS, CDR2 YYNGEE. V lost 0 bases and J 7 bases, leaving 10 bases between the germline ends. The CDR3 DNA is TGTGCCAGCAGCGTAGTTCAAGCGGGGACCCAGTACTTC. It codes for CASSVVQAGTQYF.

In nucleotides, the CDR3 is TGCGCCAGCAGAGACTTAGTGGCCACCGGGGAGCTGTTTTTT. It yields the protein CASRDLVATGELFF. J is TRBJ2-2 and V is TRBV4-1; no clear D gene. The V gene's germline CDR1 is MGHRA and CDR2 YSYEKL. Trimming stripped 6 bases from V and 4 bases from J, with 12 bases between. The CDR3 totals 14 residues.

This chain joins TRBV30 and TRBJ2-7; 14 bases line up with TRBD2. This CDR3 has 15 amino acids. V lost 3 bases and J lost 5; bases outside the gene matches: 6. CDR1 is GTSNPN and CDR2 is SVGIG in the germline V gene (reference sequence). The CDR3 DNA reads as TGTGCCTGGAGCGGGACTAGCGGGAGTTACAACGAGCAGTACTTC. Its translation is CAWSGTSGSYNEQYF.

The genes are TRBV5-4 and TRBJ2-3; D ambiguous. The CDR3 has 14 amino acids. The V and J ends lost 3 bases and 2 bases respectively, with 10 bases between them. Germline CDR1 reads SGHNT; CDR2 reads YYREEE (reference sequence). CDR3 residues: CASSSGGFTDTQYF. The CDR3 nucleotides read TGTGCCAGCAGCTCAGGTGGCTTCACAGATACGCAGTATTTT.

The V gene is TRBV6-6, the J gene TRBJ2-1; TRBD1 agrees at 8 bases. This CDR3 has 13 amino acids. Germline V lookup: CDR1 MNHNY, CDR2 SVGAGI (reference sequence). V lost 4 bases and J lost 5; bases outside the gene matches: 1. CDR3: CASSLDRDNEQFF. The CDR3 DNA is TGTGCCAGCAGTTTGGACAGGGACAATGAGCAGTTCTTC.

V usage is TRBV2 and J usage is TRBJ2-7; weak D call: TRBD1 (6 bases). Trimming pared 8 bases from V and 2 bases from J, leaving 22 bases between. This CDR3 comprises 16 residues. Germline V gives CDR1 SNHLY, CDR2 FYNNEI. The CDR3: CASLAAGTPSPYEQYF. The DNA of the CDR3 is TGTGCCAGCCTCGCCGCCGGGACACCATCACCCTACGAGCAGTACTTC.

V is TRBV28 and J is TRBJ2-3; D is undetermined. V lost 5 bases and J lost 2, with 5 bases in between. Germline V gene lookup returns CDR1 MDHEN and CDR2 SYDVKM. The CDR3 is 12 amino acids. The CDR3 nucleotides read TGTGCCAGCAGTCCAAACACAGATACGCAGTATTTT. It is translated as CASSPNTDTQYF.

This sequence joins TRBV6-5 and TRBJ1-5, with 7 bases aligning to TRBD1. Per germline, CDR1 MNHEY and CDR2 SVGAGI. CDR3 length: 13 residues. The trim removed 6 bases at V and 11 bases at J, leaving 10 bases unmatched. The CDR3 spells CASRWRTGSAQHF. CDR3 DNA: TGTGCCAGCAGATGGAGGACAGGATCAGCCCAGCATTTT.

This chain uses TRBV9 with TRBJ2-1; tentatively, D is TRBD2 (5 bases). Germline-derived CDR1 and CDR2 are SGDLS and YYNGEE. CDR3 length: 16 amino acids. Trimming shortened V by 7 bases and J by 12 bases, and 29 bases separated the two germline ends. The chain's CDR3 is CASGSSDPDGGRGQFF. The CDR3, as DNA: TGTGCCAGCGGATCCTCCGATCCAGACGGCGGACGGGGGCAGTTCTTC. Variable domain in full (rest from reference TRBV9 and TRBJ2-1): DSGVTQTPKHLITATGQRVTLRCSPRSGDLSVYWYQQSLDQGLQFLIQYYNGEERAKGNILERFSAQQFPDLHSELNLSSLELGDSALYFCASGSSDPDGGRGQFFGPGTRLTVL.

The chain is built from TRBV6-6 and TRBJ2-7; 13 nucleotides agree with TRBD2. The germline CDR1 and CDR2 sequences are MNHNY and SVGAGI (reference sequence). Germline trimming cut 4 bases from V and 6 bases from J; bases unmatched to any gene: 6. The CDR3 loop spans 15 amino acids. Written as DNA, the CDR3 is TGTGCCAGCAGTTTCCCGGGACTAGCGGGACCCGAGCAGTACTTC. Translated: CASSFPGLAGPEQYF.

This clone was found many times. The rearrangement joins TRBV29-1 to TRBJ2-5, with D perhaps matching TRBD1 or TRBD2 (6 bases each). In germline, CDR1 is SQVTM, CDR2 ANQGSEA. CDR3 length: 13 amino acids. V dropped 5 bases and J dropped 2 bases, with 12 bases sitting between them. The CDR3 region is CSVTGGTQETQYF. The DNA for the CDR3 is TGCAGCGTTACCGGCGGGACACAAGAGACCCAGTACTTC.

CDR3 nucleotide sequence: TGTGCCAGCAGTGAAGGTAGCGGGGGCACCGGGGAGCTGTTTTTT. It encodes CASSEGSGGTGELFF. The chain combines TRBV6-4 with TRBJ2-2; 9 bases match TRBD2. CDR3 length equals 15 residues. CDR1 MRHNA and CDR2 SNTAGT come from the germline V gene. With 3 bases clipped from V and 4 bases from J, the junction kept 3 bases outside the gene matches.